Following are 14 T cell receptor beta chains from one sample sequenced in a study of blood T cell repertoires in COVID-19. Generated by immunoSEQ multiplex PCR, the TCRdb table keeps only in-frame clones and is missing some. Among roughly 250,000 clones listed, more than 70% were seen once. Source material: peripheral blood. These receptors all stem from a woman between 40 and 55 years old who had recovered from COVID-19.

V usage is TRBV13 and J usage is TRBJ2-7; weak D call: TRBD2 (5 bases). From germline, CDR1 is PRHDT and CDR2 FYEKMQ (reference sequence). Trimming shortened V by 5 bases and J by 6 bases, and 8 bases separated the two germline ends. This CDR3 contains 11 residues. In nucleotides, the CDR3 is TGTGCCAGCAGCCTCGGACTCGAGCAGTACTTC. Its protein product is CASSLGLEQYF.

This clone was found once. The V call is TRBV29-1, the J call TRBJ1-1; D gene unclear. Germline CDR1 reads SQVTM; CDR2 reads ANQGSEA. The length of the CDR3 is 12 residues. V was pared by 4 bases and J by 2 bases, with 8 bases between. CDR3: CSVVGDNTEAFF. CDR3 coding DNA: TGCAGCGTTGTGGGAGACAACACTGAAGCTTTCTTT. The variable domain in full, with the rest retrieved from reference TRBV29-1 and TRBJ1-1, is SAVISQKPSRDICQRGTSLTIQCQVDSQVTMMFWYRQQPGQSLTLIATANQGSEATYESGFVIDKFPISRPNLTFSTLTVSNMSPEDSSIYLCSVVGDNTEAFFGQGTRLTVV.

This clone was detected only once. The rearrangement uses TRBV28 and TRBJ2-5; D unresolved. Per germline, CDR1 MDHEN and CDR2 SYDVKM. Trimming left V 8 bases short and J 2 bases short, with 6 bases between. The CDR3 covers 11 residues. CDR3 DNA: TGTGCCAGCGTACTTCAAGAGACCCAGTACTTC. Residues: CASVLQETQYF.

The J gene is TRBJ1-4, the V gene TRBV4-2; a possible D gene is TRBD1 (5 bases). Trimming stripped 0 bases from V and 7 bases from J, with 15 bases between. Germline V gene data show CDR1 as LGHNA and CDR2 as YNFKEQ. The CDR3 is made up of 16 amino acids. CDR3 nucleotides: TGTGCCAGCAGCCAAGACGCGGGGCTTGTTAGTGAAAAACTGTTTTTT. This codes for CASSQDAGLVSEKLFF.

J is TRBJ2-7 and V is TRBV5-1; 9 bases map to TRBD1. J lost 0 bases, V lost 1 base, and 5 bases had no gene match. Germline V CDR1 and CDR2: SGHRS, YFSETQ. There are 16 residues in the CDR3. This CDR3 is CASSLSGTGPSYEQYF. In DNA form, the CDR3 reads TGCGCCAGCAGCTTGTCTGGGACAGGGCCCTCCTACGAGCAGTACTTC. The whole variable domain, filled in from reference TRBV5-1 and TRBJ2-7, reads KAGVTQTPRYLIKTRGQQVTLSCSPISGHRSVSWYQQTPGQGLQFLFEYFSETQRNKGNFPGRFSGRQFSNSRSEMNVSTLELGDSALYLCASSLSGTGPSYEQYFGPGTRLTVT.

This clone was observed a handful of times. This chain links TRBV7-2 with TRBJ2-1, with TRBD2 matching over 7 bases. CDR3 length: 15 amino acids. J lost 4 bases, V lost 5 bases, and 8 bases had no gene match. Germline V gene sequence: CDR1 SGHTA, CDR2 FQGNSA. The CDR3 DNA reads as TGTGCCAGCAGCGAGGCGGGAGTCCTTTACAATGAGCAGTTCTTC. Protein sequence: CASSEAGVLYNEQFF. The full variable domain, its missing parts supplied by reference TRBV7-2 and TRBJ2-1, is GAGVSQSPSNKVTEKGKDVELRCDPISGHTALYWYRQSLGQGLEFLIYFQGNSAPDKSGLPSDRFSAERTGGSVSTLTIQRTQQEDSAVYLCASSEAGVLYNEQFFGPGTRLTVL.

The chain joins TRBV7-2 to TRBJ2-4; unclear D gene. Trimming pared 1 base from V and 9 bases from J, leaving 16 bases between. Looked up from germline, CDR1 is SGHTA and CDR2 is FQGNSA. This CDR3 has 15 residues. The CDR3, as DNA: TGTGCCAGCAGCTTAGGTGCCGCTAGTTATAGCATTCAGTACTTC. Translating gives CASSLGAASYSIQYF. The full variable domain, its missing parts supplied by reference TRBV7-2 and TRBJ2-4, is GAGVSQSPSNKVTEKGKDVELRCDPISGHTALYWYRQSLGQGLEFLIYFQGNSAPDKSGLPSDRFSAERTGGSVSTLTIQRTQQEDSAVYLCASSLGAASYSIQYFGAGTRLSVL.

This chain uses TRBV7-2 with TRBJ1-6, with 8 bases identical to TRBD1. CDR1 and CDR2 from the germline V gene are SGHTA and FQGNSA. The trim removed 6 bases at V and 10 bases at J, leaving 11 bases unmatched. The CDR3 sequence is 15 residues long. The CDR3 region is CASRPPGQGSSPLHF. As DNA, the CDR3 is TGTGCCAGCAGGCCCCCAGGACAGGGATCGTCACCCCTCCACTTT. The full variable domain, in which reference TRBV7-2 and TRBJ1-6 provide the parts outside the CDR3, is GAGVSQSPSNKVTEKGKDVELRCDPISGHTALYWYRQSLGQGLEFLIYFQGNSAPDKSGLPSDRFSAERTGGSVSTLTIQRTQQEDSAVYLCASRPPGQGSSPLHFGNGTRLTVT.

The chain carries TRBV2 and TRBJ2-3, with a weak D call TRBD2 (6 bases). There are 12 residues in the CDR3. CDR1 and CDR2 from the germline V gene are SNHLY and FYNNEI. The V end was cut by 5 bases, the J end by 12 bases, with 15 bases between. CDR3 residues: CASSHKGLRQYF. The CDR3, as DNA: TGTGCCAGCAGTCATAAGGGACTCCGACAGTATTTT.

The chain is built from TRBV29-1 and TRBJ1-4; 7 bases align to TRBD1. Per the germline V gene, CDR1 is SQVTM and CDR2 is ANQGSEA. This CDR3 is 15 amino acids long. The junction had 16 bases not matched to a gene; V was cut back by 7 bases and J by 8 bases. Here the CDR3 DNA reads TGCAGCGCCGCCACTCTACAGGGGATAAAGGAAAAACTGTTTTTT. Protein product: CSAATLQGIKEKLFF.

Written as DNA, the CDR3 is TGTGCCAGCAGCGGGGACAGACAGCCCCAGCATTTT. As protein: CASSGDRQPQHF. This chain joins TRBV7-9 and TRBJ1-5; TRBD1 agrees at 7 bases. The V segment lost 5 bases and the J segment 7 bases; nucleotides outside the gene matches: 2. In germline, CDR1 is SEHNR, CDR2 FQNEAQ (reference sequence). The CDR3 covers 12 residues.

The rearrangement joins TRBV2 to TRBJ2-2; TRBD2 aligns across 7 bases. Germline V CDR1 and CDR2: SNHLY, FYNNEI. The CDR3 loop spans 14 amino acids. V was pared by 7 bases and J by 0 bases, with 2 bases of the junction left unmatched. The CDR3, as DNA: TGTGCCAGCATGCGGGGGACGAACACCGGGGAGCTGTTTTTT. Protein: CASMRGTNTGELFF. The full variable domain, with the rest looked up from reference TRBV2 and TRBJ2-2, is EPEVTQTPSHQVTQMGQEVILRCVPISNHLYFYWYRQILGQKVEFLVSFYNNEISEKSEIFDDQFSVERPDGSNFTLKIRSTKLEDSAMYFCASMRGTNTGELFFGEGSRLTVL.

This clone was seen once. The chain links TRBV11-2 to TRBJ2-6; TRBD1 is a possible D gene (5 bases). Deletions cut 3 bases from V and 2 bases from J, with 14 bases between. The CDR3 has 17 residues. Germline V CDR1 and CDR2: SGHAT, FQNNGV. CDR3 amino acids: CASSLRNLGAGANVLTF. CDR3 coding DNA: TGTGCCAGCAGCTTGAGGAATCTAGGGGCTGGGGCCAACGTCCTGACTTTC.

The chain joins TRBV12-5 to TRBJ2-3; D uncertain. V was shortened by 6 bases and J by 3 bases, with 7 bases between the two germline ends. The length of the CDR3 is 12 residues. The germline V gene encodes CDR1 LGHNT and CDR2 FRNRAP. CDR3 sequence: CASGLYTDTQYF. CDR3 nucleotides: TGTGCTAGTGGCTTGTATACAGATACGCAGTATTTT. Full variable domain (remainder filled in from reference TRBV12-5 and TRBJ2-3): DARVTQTPRHKVTEMGQEVTMRCQPILGHNTVFWYRQTMMQGLELLAYFRNRAPLDDSGMPKDRFSAEMPDATLATLKIQPSEPRDSAVYFCASGLYTDTQYFGPGTRLTVL.